This T cell receptor beta chain was found in a study of T cell clones after liver transplantation. This clone was detected only a few times. Method: immunoSEQ multiplex PCR; TCRdb's copy keeps in-frame clones and lacks some. The sample has some 70,000 clones; about 80% are singletons. The V end was cut by 3 bases, the J end by 5 bases, with 11 bases between. The V gene's germline CDR1 is MNHEY and CDR2 SMNVEV (reference sequence). The CDR3 loop spans 15 amino acids. This clonotype originated in a human donor who received a liver transplant. This rearrangement joins TRBV27 to TRBJ2-6; D is tentatively TRBD1 or TRBD2 (6 bases each). The material was CD4+ T cells from blood, obtained before liver transplant. CDR3 coding DNA: TGTGCCAGCAGTTTGAGGGGGGATTGGGCCAACGTCCTGACTTTC. This codes for CASSLRGDWANVLTF.